The 19 T cell receptor beta chains given below trace back to one sample, sequenced in a study of cytomegalovirus exposure and HLA in healthy donors. The PCR employed 60 Vbeta primers together with 13 Jbeta primers. TCRdb's table, derived via immunoSEQ multiplex PCR, lists solely in-frame clones and lacks some. The sample includes approximately 180,000 clones, under 85% seen only once; the top ten take approximately 2.9%. Material: PBMCs. The source of these receptors is a male donor in good health and CMV-seronegative.

This clone appeared a few times. The chain's CDR3 is CASSSLRLAYNEQFF. The DNA for the CDR3 is TGTGCCAGCAGTTCCCTGAGACTGGCCTACAATGAGCAGTTCTTC. The chain couples TRBV7-9 to TRBJ2-1; D remains unclear. With 6 bases removed from V and 2 bases from J, the gap between germline ends came to 14 bases. The germline CDR1 and CDR2 sequences are SEHNR and FQNEAQ (reference sequence). The CDR3 is 15 residues long.

The J gene is TRBJ2-1, the V gene TRBV4-3; 9 bases map to TRBD2. This CDR3 region has 15 residues. Germline V CDR1 and CDR2: LGHNA, YSLEER. V dropped 7 bases and J dropped 8; count of bases not matched to a gene: 12. CDR3 bases: TGCGCCAGCAAGAGTAGTAGCGGGAGTTGGGATGAGCAGTTCTTC. It specifies CASKSSSGSWDEQFF.

This clone occurred once. The chain couples TRBV4-1 to TRBJ1-5; 7 positions match TRBD1. Germline CDR1 and CDR2: MGHRA and YSYEKL. Losses at the gene ends were 2 bases for V and 7 bases for J; bases not matched to a gene: 8. This CDR3 has 15 residues. CDR3 region: CASSQTTGTGQPQHF. The CDR3, as DNA: TGCGCCAGCAGCCAAACGACAGGGACCGGGCAGCCCCAGCATTTT.

The chain carries TRBV9 and TRBJ1-2; unclear D gene. Germline V gene data show CDR1 as SGDLS and CDR2 as YYNGEE. The CDR3 loop spans 8 amino acids. V lost 7 bases and J 8 bases, leaving 3 bases between the germline ends. The CDR3 nucleotides read TGTGCCAGCCGGGGCTACACCTTC. As protein: CASRGYTF. The entire variable domain, with the rest obtained from reference TRBV9 and TRBJ1-2, is as follows: DSGVTQTPKHLITATGQRVTLRCSPRSGDLSVYWYQQSLDQGLQFLIQYYNGEERAKGNILERFSAQQFPDLHSELNLSSLELGDSALYFCASRGYTFGSGTRLTVV.

In DNA, the CDR3 is TGTGCCAGCAGTGAAGGGACAGGGAATTTGTACGAGCAGTACTTC. Amino acid sequence: CASSEGTGNLYEQYF. The chain recombines TRBV6-1 with TRBJ2-7; 8 bases map to TRBD1. Germline V gene sequence: CDR1 MNHNS, CDR2 SASEGT. The V segment lost 1 base and the J segment 4 bases; nucleotides outside the gene matches: 6. This CDR3 has 15 amino acids.

This chain uses TRBV29-1 with TRBJ2-1; TRBD2 agrees at 14 bases. Germline CDR1 is SQVTM and CDR2 is ANQGSEA. With V trimmed by 4 bases and J by 4 bases, 0 bases remained unmatched. The CDR3 runs 14 residues. CDR3 coding DNA: TGCAGCGTTGGACTAGCGGGAGGGTACAATGAGCAGTTCTTC. Its translation is CSVGLAGGYNEQFF.

V is TRBV5-6 and J is TRBJ2-1; TRBD2 might be the D (5 bases). This CDR3 comprises 14 residues. Germline loops: CDR1 SGHDT, CDR2 YYEEEE. The germline V and J ends were trimmed by 5 bases and 0 bases, with 9 bases remaining between them. The CDR3 region is CASSSGSSYNEQFF. The CDR3 bases are TGTGCCAGCAGTTCGGGGAGCTCCTACAATGAGCAGTTCTTC. The full variable domain, in which reference TRBV5-6 and TRBJ2-1 provide the parts outside the CDR3, is DAGVTQSPTHLIKTRGQQVTLRCSPKSGHDTVSWYQQALGQGPQFIFQYYEEEERQRGNFPDRFSGHQFPNYSSELNVNALLLGDSALYLCASSSGSSYNEQFFGPGTRLTVL.

This rearrangement joins TRBV4-2 to TRBJ2-7, with unresolved D. The germline V gene encodes CDR1 LGHNA and CDR2 YNFKEQ. The CDR3 covers 13 residues. Trimming removed 1 base from V and 5 bases from J, with 9 bases in between. Here the CDR3 reads CASSQGPIHEQYF. The CDR3 region has the DNA TGTGCCAGCAGCCAAGGTCCCATCCACGAGCAGTACTTC.

This chain joins TRBV5-1 and TRBJ2-7; 10 bases match TRBD1. Germline assignment: CDR1 SGHRS and CDR2 YFSETQ. The CDR3 runs to 15 residues. With V trimmed by 4 bases and J by 9 bases, 13 bases remained unmatched. The CDR3 reads CASSPRDRGLARQYF. Here the CDR3 DNA reads TGCGCCAGCAGCCCCCGGGACAGGGGATTAGCTAGGCAGTACTTC. The full variable domain, in which reference TRBV5-1 and TRBJ2-7 provide the parts outside the CDR3, is KAGVTQTPRYLIKTRGQQVTLSCSPISGHRSVSWYQQTPGQGLQFLFEYFSETQRNKGNFPGRFSGRQFSNSRSEMNVSTLELGDSALYLCASSPRDRGLARQYFGPGTRLTVT.

The chain couples TRBV4-1 to TRBJ2-3; D is possibly TRBD2 (6 bases). The germline V and J ends were trimmed by 4 bases and 9 bases, with 14 bases remaining between them. The CDR3 runs 13 residues. The germline CDR1 and CDR2 sequences are MGHRA and YSYEKL. CDR3 nucleotides: TGCGCCAGCAGCCCCAGAGGAGGGGACACGCAGTATTTT. Its protein is CASSPRGGDTQYF.

The rearrangement links TRBV27 to TRBJ1-5, with D unclear. The CDR3 is 15 amino acids. Germline assignment: CDR1 MNHEY and CDR2 SMNVEV (reference sequence). Trimming took 4 bases from V and 6 from J, leaving 16 bases between them. For the CDR3, the DNA is TGTGCCAGCAGTTCCGCGGGGAGAGAAAGTCAGCCCCAGCATTTT. Residues: CASSSAGRESQPQHF.

This CDR3 is CSVSGRNEQYF. The CDR3, as DNA: TGCAGCGTTTCAGGGAGGAACGAGCAGTACTTC. The J gene is TRBJ2-7, the V gene TRBV29-1; a weak D match, TRBD2 (6 bases). Per the germline V gene, CDR1 is SQVTM and CDR2 is ANQGSEA. The CDR3 extends over 11 amino acids. Trimming cost V 5 bases and J 5 bases, with 10 bases left between them.

This sequence joins TRBV7-6 and TRBJ1-4; 11 bases are shared with TRBD1. Trimming at V came to 4 bases and at J to 6 bases, leaving 7 bases not matched to a gene. CDR1 is SGHVS and CDR2 is FNYEAQ in the germline V gene. CDR3 size: 16 residues. In DNA form, the CDR3 reads TGTGCCAGCAGCTCCGGGACAGGGGGTTTGGATGAAAAACTGTTTTTT. This sequence encodes CASSSGTGGLDEKLFF.

In nucleotides, the CDR3 is TGTGCCAGTAGACAGGCGACAAACACTGAAGCTTTCTTT. Translating it yields CASRQATNTEAFF. This chain uses TRBV19 with TRBJ1-1; TRBD1 might be the D (5 bases). V was pared by 6 bases and J by 2 bases, with 10 bases between. CDR3 length: 13 residues. CDR1 is LNHDA and CDR2 is SQIVND in the germline V gene (reference sequence).

This chain links TRBV27 with TRBJ2-7, with a possible D match to TRBD1 (6 bases). This CDR3 is 17 amino acids long. CDR1 is MNHEY, CDR2 SMNVEV, per germline (reference sequence). The V gene lost 2 bases and the J gene lost 5 bases, with 22 bases spanning the gap. CDR3 loop: CASSLRGNSAYRNEQYF. In DNA form, the CDR3 reads TGTGCCAGCAGTTTAAGGGGGAATAGCGCGTATAGGAACGAGCAGTACTTC.

This chain uses TRBV27 with TRBJ2-3; D is ambiguous. Trimming removed 4 bases from V and 0 bases from J, with 14 bases in between. The germline V gene has CDR1 MNHEY and CDR2 SMNVEV (reference sequence). This CDR3 comprises 16 residues. The CDR3 DNA follows: TGTGCCAGCAGTTCGCCCCTGCGGTTTAGCACAGATACGCAGTATTTT. This sequence encodes CASSSPLRFSTDTQYF.

This chain joins TRBV6-4 and TRBJ2-3; TRBD2 agrees at 8 bases. The ends lost 6 bases at V and 2 bases at J; junction bases unmatched: 7. The CDR3 length is 15 residues. Germline CDR1 is MRHNA and CDR2 is SNTAGT. The CDR3 sequence: CASRESGGYTDTQYF. The CDR3 bases are TGTGCCAGCAGAGAAAGCGGGGGATACACAGATACGCAGTATTTT.

The J gene is TRBJ2-5, the V gene TRBV5-6; D remains unclear. The V gene's germline CDR1 is SGHDT and CDR2 YYEEEE. V was cut by 4 bases and J by 0 bases, with 16 bases left in between. This CDR3 has 16 residues. The CDR3 DNA reads as TGTGCCAGCAGCCCACTTCTTCTGCTGGACCAAGAGACCCAGTACTTC. Protein sequence: CASSPLLLLDQETQYF.

CDR3 region: CASTGLAGGPDTQYF. The CDR3 bases are TGTGCCAGCACCGGACTAGCGGGGGGGCCAGATACGCAGTATTTT. The chain joins TRBV6-1 to TRBJ2-3, with TRBD2 matching 15 bases. V trimming: 7 bases; J trimming: 4 bases; junction bases outside the gene matches: 3. Germline lookup yields CDR1 MNHNS and CDR2 SASEGT. CDR3 length equals 15 residues.